The T cell receptor (beta chain) described here comes from a study of blood T cells in healthy people across ages. A second PCR of about 6 to 12 cycles used a sample-barcoded 5' primer and a J-beta primer mix. TCRdb fed the 5' RACE reads into MiXCR, producing one record per CDR3 protein. The sample has about 1.4 million distinct CDR3 sequences; approximately 63% are singletons. With 2 bases removed from V and 5 bases from J, the gap between germline ends came to 13 bases. The CDR3 covers 15 residues. CDR1 and CDR2 (germline): PRHDT, FYEKMQ (reference sequence). This chain connects TRBV13 to TRBJ2-1, with no clear D. Sequencing was done on a sample of blood. The sequence derives from a man between 18 and 35 years old in good health. This chain's CDR3 is CASSLNLVRNNEQFF. The CDR3 DNA sequence: TGTGCCAGCAGCTTAAACCTAGTACGGAACAATGAGCAGTTCTTC.